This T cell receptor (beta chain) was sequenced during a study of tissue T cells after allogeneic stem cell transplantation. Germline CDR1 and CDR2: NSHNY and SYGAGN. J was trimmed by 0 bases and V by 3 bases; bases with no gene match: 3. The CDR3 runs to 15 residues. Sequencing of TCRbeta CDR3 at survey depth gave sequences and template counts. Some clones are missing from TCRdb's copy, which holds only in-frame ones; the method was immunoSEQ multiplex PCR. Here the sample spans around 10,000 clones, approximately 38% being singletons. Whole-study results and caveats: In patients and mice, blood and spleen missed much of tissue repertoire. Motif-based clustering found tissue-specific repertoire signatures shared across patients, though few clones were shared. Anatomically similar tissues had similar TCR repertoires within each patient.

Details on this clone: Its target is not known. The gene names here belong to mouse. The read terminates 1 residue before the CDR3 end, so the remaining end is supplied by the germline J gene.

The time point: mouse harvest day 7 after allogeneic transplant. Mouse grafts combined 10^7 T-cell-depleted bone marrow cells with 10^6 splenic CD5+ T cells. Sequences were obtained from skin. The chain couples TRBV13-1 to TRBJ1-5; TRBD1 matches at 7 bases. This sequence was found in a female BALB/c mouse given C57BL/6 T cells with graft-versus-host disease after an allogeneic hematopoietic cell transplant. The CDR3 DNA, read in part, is TGTGCCAGCAGTGCGGGACAGAATAACAACCAGGCTCCGCTT. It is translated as CASSAGQNNNQAPL. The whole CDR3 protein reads CASSAGQNNNQAPLF.